These T cell receptor beta chains were read from a single sample in a study of blood T cells in healthy people across ages. TCRdb redid the calling of the 5' RACE reads with MiXCR, one entry per CDR3 protein. The sample records approximately 600,000 distinct CDR3 sequences, approximately 59% being singletons. Material: blood. The receptors were gathered from a man in his 60s in good health. Both conserved end residues are part of each CDR3. Fields, in order: D gene, clone size, J gene, V gene, CDR3 protein, CDR3 DNA. D genes are given only for firm matches. Where a row states a size, it is once, few, many or the class of an expanded clone; other rows omit it.

d_gene: TRBD2
abundance: -
j_gene: TRBJ2-1
v_gene: TRBV20-1
CDR3aa: CSARDRERGAYNEQFF
CDR3nt: TGCAGTGCTAGAGATAGAGAGCGGGGGGCTTACAATGAGCAGTTCTTC

d_gene: -
abundance: few
j_gene: TRBJ2-3
v_gene: TRBV4-2
CDR3aa: CASRTTTSTDTQYF
CDR3nt: TGTGCCAGCAGAACTACAACTAGCACAGATACGCAGTATTTT

d_gene: -
abundance: few
j_gene: TRBJ1-5
v_gene: TRBV6-1
CDR3aa: CASSEHRVQPQHF
CDR3nt: TGTGCCAGCAGTGAACATAGGGTTCAGCCCCAGCATTTT

d_gene: TRBD1
abundance: -
j_gene: TRBJ2-7
v_gene: TRBV6-6
CDR3aa: CASSYAGGNSYEQYF
CDR3nt: TGTGCCAGCAGTTACGCAGGGGGCAATTCATACGAGCAGTACTTC

d_gene: -
abundance: few
j_gene: TRBJ2-5
v_gene: TRBV3-1
CDR3aa: CASSIPGQETQYF
CDR3nt: TGTGCCAGCAGCATCCCGGGCCAAGAGACCCAGTACTTC

d_gene: -
abundance: -
j_gene: TRBJ1-5
v_gene: TRBV7-2
CDR3aa: CASTRRGNHQPQHF
CDR3nt: TGTGCCAGCACTAGGAGGGGAAACCATCAGCCCCAGCATTTT

d_gene: -
abundance: -
j_gene: TRBJ1-1
v_gene: TRBV24-1
CDR3aa: CATSDSVGAEAFF
CDR3nt: TGTGCCACCAGTGATTCCGTGGGGGCTGAAGCTTTCTTT

d_gene: -
abundance: -
j_gene: TRBJ1-1
v_gene: TRBV18
CDR3aa: CASSPNTGSVNTEAFF
CDR3nt: TGTGCCAGCTCACCCAACACAGGGAGTGTGAACACTGAAGCTTTCTTT

d_gene: -
abundance: -
j_gene: TRBJ2-1
v_gene: TRBV7-6
CDR3aa: CASSLAGLTNEQFF
CDR3nt: TGTGCCAGCAGCTTAGCGGGACTGACCAATGAGCAGTTCTTC

d_gene: -
abundance: -
j_gene: TRBJ2-7
v_gene: TRBV6-1
CDR3aa: CASSDPFGEQYF
CDR3nt: TGTGCCAGCAGCGACCCCTTTGGCGAGCAGTACTTC

d_gene: TRBD2
abundance: -
j_gene: TRBJ2-4
v_gene: TRBV2
CDR3aa: CASSEGLAGGREQYF
CDR3nt: TGTGCCAGCAGTGAGGGACTAGCGGGGGGTAGGGAGCAGTACTTC

d_gene: TRBD2
abundance: once
j_gene: TRBJ2-7
v_gene: TRBV12-3/TRBV12-4
CDR3aa: CASATSGYEQYF
CDR3nt: TGTGCCAGCGCAACTAGCGGCTACGAGCAGTACTTC

d_gene: -
abundance: few
j_gene: TRBJ2-4
v_gene: TRBV27
CDR3aa: CASSFGRSENIQYF
CDR3nt: TGTGCCAGCAGTTTCGGCCGGTCTGAAAACATTCAGTACTTC

d_gene: TRBD1
abundance: -
j_gene: TRBJ2-3
v_gene: TRBV9
CDR3aa: CASSVLPGQGASTDTQYF
CDR3nt: TGTGCCAGCAGCGTACTCCCGGGACAGGGGGCGAGCACAGATACGCAGTATTTT

d_gene: -
abundance: few
j_gene: TRBJ1-1
v_gene: TRBV3-1
CDR3aa: CASSRISSNTEAFF
CDR3nt: TGTGCCAGCAGCCGGATTTCAAGCAACACTGAAGCTTTCTTT

d_gene: -
abundance: -
j_gene: TRBJ2-1
v_gene: TRBV21-1
CDR3aa: CTSSKEGQGSCEQFF
CDR3nt: TGTACCAGCAGCAAAGAGGGACAGGGCTCATGTGAGCAGTTCTTC

d_gene: TRBD1
abundance: -
j_gene: TRBJ1-2
v_gene: TRBV20-1
CDR3aa: CSAPGQGAFFYGYTF
CDR3nt: TGCAGTGCCCCGGGACAGGGGGCGTTTTTCTATGGCTACACCTTC

d_gene: -
abundance: -
j_gene: TRBJ2-3
v_gene: TRBV12-3/TRBV12-4
CDR3aa: CASSNDGTSTDTQYF
CDR3nt: TGTGCCAGCAGTAATGATGGGACTAGCACAGATACGCAGTATTTT

d_gene: -
abundance: -
j_gene: TRBJ2-7
v_gene: TRBV5-1
CDR3aa: CASSLAMDPYEQYF
CDR3nt: TGCGCCAGCAGCTTGGCCATGGACCCCTACGAGCAGTACTTC

d_gene: -
abundance: once
j_gene: TRBJ2-3
v_gene: TRBV18
CDR3aa: CASSPGQGMDTQYF
CDR3nt: TGTGCCAGCTCACCGGGGCAAGGGATGGATACGCAGTATTTT

d_gene: TRBD1
abundance: few
j_gene: TRBJ1-1
v_gene: TRBV29-1
CDR3aa: CSVEGMTGGTEAFF
CDR3nt: TGCAGCGTTGAAGGTATGACAGGGGGCACTGAAGCTTTCTTT

d_gene: TRBD2
abundance: -
j_gene: TRBJ2-3
v_gene: TRBV29-1
CDR3aa: CSVSGGVTDTQYF
CDR3nt: TGCAGCGTTAGCGGGGGGGTCACAGATACGCAGTATTTT

d_gene: TRBD2
abundance: -
j_gene: TRBJ2-3
v_gene: TRBV4-2
CDR3aa: CASSQDGAGGASTDTQYF
CDR3nt: TGTGCCAGCAGCCAAGATGGGGCGGGGGGAGCAAGCACAGATACGCAGTATTTT

d_gene: TRBD2
abundance: -
j_gene: TRBJ2-5
v_gene: TRBV10-3
CDR3aa: CAIKLAGGETQYF
CDR3nt: TGTGCCATCAAGCTAGCGGGTGGGGAGACCCAGTACTTC

d_gene: TRBD2
abundance: few
j_gene: TRBJ2-1
v_gene: TRBV20-1
CDR3aa: CSARPGLAYNEQFF
CDR3nt: TGCAGTGCCAGGCCGGGACTAGCCTATAATGAGCAGTTCTTC

d_gene: TRBD1
abundance: many
j_gene: TRBJ2-7
v_gene: TRBV4-1
CDR3aa: CASSQAGQTYEQYF
CDR3nt: TGCGCCAGCAGCCAAGCGGGACAGACCTACGAGCAGTACTTC

d_gene: -
abundance: -
j_gene: TRBJ2-1
v_gene: TRBV29-1
CDR3aa: CSVYQGGYNEQFF
CDR3nt: TGCAGCGTTTACCAGGGGGGATACAATGAGCAGTTCTTC

d_gene: -
abundance: -
j_gene: TRBJ2-6
v_gene: TRBV9
CDR3aa: CASSVSGLNSGANVLTF
CDR3nt: TGTGCCAGCAGCGTATCGGGACTGAACTCTGGGGCCAACGTCCTGACTTTC

d_gene: TRBD1
abundance: -
j_gene: TRBJ2-3
v_gene: TRBV9
CDR3aa: CASSVGQGKVADTQYF
CDR3nt: TGTGCCAGCAGCGTAGGACAGGGCAAAGTGGCAGATACGCAGTATTTT

d_gene: -
abundance: few
j_gene: TRBJ2-3
v_gene: TRBV7-9
CDR3aa: CASSLGQSGWDPDTQYF
CDR3nt: TGTGCCAGCAGCTTAGGGCAGAGCGGTTGGGACCCAGATACGCAGTATTTT

d_gene: -
abundance: -
j_gene: TRBJ2-7
v_gene: TRBV29-1
CDR3aa: CSVEWGFSDEQYF
CDR3nt: TGCAGCGTTGAGTGGGGCTTTAGTGACGAGCAGTACTTC

d_gene: TRBD1
abundance: -
j_gene: TRBJ2-2
v_gene: TRBV29-1
CDR3aa: CSVGQGSNTGELFF
CDR3nt: TGCAGCGTTGGACAGGGCTCGAACACCGGGGAGCTGTTTTTT

d_gene: -
abundance: few
j_gene: TRBJ2-1
v_gene: TRBV7-2
CDR3aa: CASSPDRPRQFF
CDR3nt: TGTGCCAGCAGCCCTGACAGACCTAGGCAGTTCTTC

d_gene: -
abundance: few
j_gene: TRBJ1-2
v_gene: TRBV20-1
CDR3aa: CSARDPDRTNYGYTF
CDR3nt: TGCAGTGCTAGAGACCCCGACAGAACTAACTATGGCTACACCTTC

d_gene: -
abundance: -
j_gene: TRBJ2-1
v_gene: TRBV7-9
CDR3aa: CASSAQGGLGDNEQFF
CDR3nt: TGTGCCAGCAGCGCCCAGGGGGGGCTCGGGGACAATGAGCAGTTCTTC

d_gene: -
abundance: -
j_gene: TRBJ2-3
v_gene: TRBV20-1
CDR3aa: CSASAPIGTDTQYF
CDR3nt: TGCAGTGCTAGCGCCCCGATTGGTACAGATACGCAGTATTTT

d_gene: TRBD2
abundance: -
j_gene: TRBJ2-3
v_gene: TRBV7-9
CDR3aa: CASSGAGLPDTQYF
CDR3nt: TGTGCCAGCAGCGGAGCGGGATTGCCAGATACGCAGTATTTT

d_gene: TRBD1
abundance: -
j_gene: TRBJ1-6
v_gene: TRBV7-8
CDR3aa: CASSPDRVYNSPLHF
CDR3nt: TGTGCCAGCAGCCCCGACAGGGTTTATAATTCACCCCTCCACTTT

d_gene: TRBD1
abundance: -
j_gene: TRBJ2-7
v_gene: TRBV28
CDR3aa: CASSLGGTGIVEQYF
CDR3nt: TGTGCCAGCAGTCTGGGTGGGACAGGGATTGTAGAGCAGTACTTC